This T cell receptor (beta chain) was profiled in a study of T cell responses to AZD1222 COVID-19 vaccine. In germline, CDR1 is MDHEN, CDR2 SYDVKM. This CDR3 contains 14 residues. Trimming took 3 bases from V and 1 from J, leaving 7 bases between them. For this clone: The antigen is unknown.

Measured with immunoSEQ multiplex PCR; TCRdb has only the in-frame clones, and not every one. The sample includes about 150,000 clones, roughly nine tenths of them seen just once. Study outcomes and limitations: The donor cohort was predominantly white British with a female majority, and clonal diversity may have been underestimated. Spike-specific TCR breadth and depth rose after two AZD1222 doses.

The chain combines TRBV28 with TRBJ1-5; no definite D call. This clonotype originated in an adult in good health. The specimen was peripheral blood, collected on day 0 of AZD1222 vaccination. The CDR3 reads CASSFEYSNQPQHF. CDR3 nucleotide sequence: TGTGCCAGCAGTTTTGAGTACAGCAATCAGCCCCAGCATTTT.